The TCR beta chain under discussion was sequenced for a study of shared clonotypes between healthy human individuals. In the naive CD8 group, cells lacked CD45RO and were positively selected for CCR7, so terminally differentiated effector memory CD45RA+ cells were left out. The method was immunoSEQ multiplex PCR; TCRdb's version includes in-frame clones alone and lacks a portion of them. The repertoire holds over 2 million clones, about 95% seen once, with 0.85% to 1.3% in the top ten. Study-level points and caveats: Represented diversity, genetic and exposure-history alike, was limited by few donors.

V lost 1 base and J lost 2, with 9 bases in between. This CDR3 spans 14 amino acids. Per germline, CDR1 SGHNT and CDR2 YENEEA. Concerning this clone: The antigen is not known.

The sample comprised naive CD8+ T cells sorted from blood. This sequence was found in a man aged 18-30 years in good health. The rearrangement links TRBV11-3 to TRBJ2-7, with D possibly being TRBD1 (6 bases). The DNA of the CDR3 is TGTGCCAGCAGCTTAGCAGGGGACCCCTACGAGCAGTACTTC. Translated, it gives CASSLAGDPYEQYF.